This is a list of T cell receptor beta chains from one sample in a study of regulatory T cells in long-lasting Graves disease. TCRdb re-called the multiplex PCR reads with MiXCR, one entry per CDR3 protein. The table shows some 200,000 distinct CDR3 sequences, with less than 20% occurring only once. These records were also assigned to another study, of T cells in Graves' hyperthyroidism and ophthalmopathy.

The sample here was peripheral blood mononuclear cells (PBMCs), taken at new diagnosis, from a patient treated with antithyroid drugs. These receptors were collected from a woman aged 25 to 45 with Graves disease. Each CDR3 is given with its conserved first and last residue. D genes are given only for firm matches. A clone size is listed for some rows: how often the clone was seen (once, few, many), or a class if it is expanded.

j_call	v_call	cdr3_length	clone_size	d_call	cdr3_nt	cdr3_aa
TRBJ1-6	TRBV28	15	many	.	TGTGCCAGCCACTCGCTTGGGCCCTTTAATTCACCCCTCCACTTT	CASHSLGPFNSPLHF
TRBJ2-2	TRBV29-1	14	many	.	TGCAGCGTCCGCGGCAGGGGGAACACCGGGGAGCTGTTTTTT	CSVRGRGNTGELFF
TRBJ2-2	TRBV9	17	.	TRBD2	TGTGCCAGCAGCGTATCTAGCGGGGGGCCGAACACCGGGGAGCTGTTTTTT	CASSVSSGGPNTGELFF
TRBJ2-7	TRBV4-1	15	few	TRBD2	TGCGCCAGCAGCCCTAACAGCGGGAGTAGGTACGAGCAGTACTTC	CASSPNSGSRYEQYF
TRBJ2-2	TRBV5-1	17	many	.	TGCGCCAGCAGCAGCCGGATCGGAACTTCGAACACCGGGGAGCTGTTTTTT	CASSSRIGTSNTGELFF
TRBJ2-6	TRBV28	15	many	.	TGTGCCAGCAGTTTTTCGGGGCTCGGGGCCAACGTCCTGACTTTC	CASSFSGLGANVLTF
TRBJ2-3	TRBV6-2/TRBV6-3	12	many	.	TGTGCCAGCAGTCCTACTTGGGATACGCAGTATTTT	CASSPTWDTQYF
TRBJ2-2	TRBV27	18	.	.	TGTGCCAGCAGTTTAACCTGGGCCGCCGCTATGAACACCGGGGAGCTGTTTTTT	CASSLTWAAAMNTGELFF
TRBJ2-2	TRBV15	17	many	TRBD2	TGTGCCACCAGGGAGACACTAGCGGGAGAGCACACCGGGGAGCTGTTTTTT	CATRETLAGEHTGELFF
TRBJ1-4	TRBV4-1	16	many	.	TGCGCCAGCAGCCAATCTTTGAGAGGGGGAGGGGAAAAACTGTTTTTT	CASSQSLRGGGEKLFF
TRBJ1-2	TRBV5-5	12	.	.	TGTGCCAGCAGTGGTGGGGGCCAGGACTACGCCTTC	CASSGGGQDYAF
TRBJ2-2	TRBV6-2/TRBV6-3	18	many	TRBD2	TGTGCCAGCACCCCCCTAGCGGGGGGACTTAGGAACACCGGGGAGCTGTTTTTT	CASTPLAGGLRNTGELFF
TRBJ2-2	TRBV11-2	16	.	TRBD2	TGTGCCAGCAGCCTGCTAGCGGGAGTTGACACCGGGGAGCTGTTTTTT	CASSLLAGVDTGELFF
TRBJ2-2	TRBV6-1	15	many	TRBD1	TGTGCCAGCAGTGAAAAGCCAGGGGGCACCGGGGAGCTGTTTTTT	CASSEKPGGTGELFF
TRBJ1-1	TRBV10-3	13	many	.	TGTGCCATCAGTGTCTTGAGGGGGGCTGAAGCTTTCTTT	CAISVLRGAEAFF
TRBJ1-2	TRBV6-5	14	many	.	TGTGCCAGCAGCTACCTAGCAGGGCCGGGGGGCTACACCTTC	CASSYLAGPGGYTF
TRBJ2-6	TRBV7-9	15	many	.	TGTGCCAGCAGTCGTCAGGGCTCTGGGGCCAACGTCCTGACTTTC	CASSRQGSGANVLTF
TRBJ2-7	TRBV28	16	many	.	TGTGCCAGCAGTTTAGCCCCGAGGAGCGGGGACAACGAGCAGTACTTC	CASSLAPRSGDNEQYF
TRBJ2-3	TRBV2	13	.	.	TGTGCCAGCAGTACTCCAGGCACAGATACGCAGTATTTT	CASSTPGTDTQYF
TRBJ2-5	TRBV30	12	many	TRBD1	TGTGCAATTGACAGGGGGCTAGAGACCCAGTACTTC	CAIDRGLETQYF
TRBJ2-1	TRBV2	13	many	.	TGTGCCAGCAGTGAAGAAGCTAAACGTGAGCAGTTCTTC	CASSEEAKREQFF
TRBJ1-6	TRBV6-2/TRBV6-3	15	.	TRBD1	TGTGCCAGCAGAAGGACAGGAGGGTCGGATTCACCCCTCCACTTT	CASRRTGGSDSPLHF
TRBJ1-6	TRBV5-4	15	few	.	TGTGCCAGCAGCTTTGCAGGGACCTATAATTCACCCCTCCACTTT	CASSFAGTYNSPLHF
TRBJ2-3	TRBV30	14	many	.	TGTGCCTGGAGTGGAGCGGGCAACACAGATACGCAGTATTTT	CAWSGAGNTDTQYF
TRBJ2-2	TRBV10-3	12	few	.	TGTGCCATCAGTGAAGGCGCCGGGGAGCTGTTTTTT	CAISEGAGELFF
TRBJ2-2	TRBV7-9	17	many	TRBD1	TGTGCCAGCAGCTCAAGGGGGACAGGGCTCAACACCGGGGAGCTGTTTTTT	CASSSRGTGLNTGELFF
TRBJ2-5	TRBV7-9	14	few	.	TGTGCCAGCAGCTCCCCGATCGGGGAGGAGACCCAGTACTTC	CASSSPIGEETQYF
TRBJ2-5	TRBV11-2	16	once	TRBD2	TGTGCCAGCAGCCCCTCTCCGGGACTAGCGGAAGAGACCCAGTACTTC	CASSPSPGLAEETQYF
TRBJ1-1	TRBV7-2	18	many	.	TGTGCCAGCAGCTCAAGCGCGACCAGGAGGAAAAAAAACACTGAAGCTTTCTTT	CASSSSATRRKKNTEAFF